This T cell receptor (beta chain) was recorded in a study of OX40 agonist ivuxolimab in advanced cancers. The data were produced by immunoSEQ multiplex PCR, yet TCRdb's version contains in-frame clones alone and is incomplete. Of roughly 50,000 clones in the sample, roughly 90% are singletons; the top ten hold about 12%. The germline CDR1 and CDR2 sequences are SGHNT and YYREEE (reference sequence). Deletions cut 1 base from V and 2 bases from J, with 16 bases between. The CDR3 length is 17 residues. The sequenced sample was CD4+ or CD8+ T cells sorted from blood, obtained in a trial of the OX40 agonist ivuxolimab. The gene calls are TRBV5-4 and TRBJ1-3, with D possibly being TRBD1 (5 bases). The source of this sequence is an adult with an advanced solid tumor such as melanoma, head and neck, liver or kidney cancer. CDR3: CASSLKWGERAGNTIYF. The CDR3 bases are TGTGCCAGCAGCTTGAAGTGGGGGGAGCGCGCTGGAAACACCATATATTTT.